This T cell receptor beta chain was profiled in a study of siplizumab effects on memory and regulatory T cells. For this clone: Its cognate antigen is unknown.

General study points: Naive T cells apparently outstripped memory cells in diversity and seemed major alloresponse contributors. Memory cells that were CD4+ and unstimulated gave rise to alloreactive sequences, which siplizumab significantly reduced. Siplizumab gave mappable alloreactive CD4+ clones an average Treg-derived fraction of approximately 64%, against over 25% in controls.

Researchers sequenced unstimulated naive, memory, effector memory and TEMRA subsets in a few donor pairs. Germline CDR1 is LNHNV and CDR2 is YYDKDF (reference sequence). The CDR3 length is 15 residues. V was trimmed by 3 bases and J by 2 bases, leaving 13 bases between them. This table comes from immunoSEQ multiplex PCR, and its TCRdb copy is limited to in-frame clones, with some not included. The sample has tens of thousands of clones, about 97% seen once; the top ten hold around 0.6%. The TCR originated in a human donor in good health. The sequenced material came from naive CD4+ T cells sorted from blood. The gene calls are TRBV15 and TRBJ1-1; D might be TRBD1 (6 bases). CDR3 DNA sequence: TGTGCCACCAGCAGGGACAGAGCTCTTAACACTGAAGCTTTCTTT. Its translation: CATSRDRALNTEAFF.